The 12 T cell receptor beta chains reported below all come from one sample, sequenced in a study of monozygotic twins with inflammatory bowel disease. TCRdb re-called the 5' RACE reads and shows each CDR3 protein once, DNA omitted. The listing contains 150,000 to 200,000 distinct CDR3 sequences. Sequencing was performed on blood. The receptors come from a human donor with ulcerative colitis or Crohn's disease, or a healthy co-twin of an affected twin (not recorded which).

V gene TRBV11-2 combines with J gene TRBJ2-1; the D call of TRBD1 rests on TCRdb alone, since no DNA is present to check it. Germline values: CDR1 SGHAT, CDR2 FQNNGV. The CDR3 consists of 15 residues. The CDR3 loop is CASSLGDRGDDEQFF.

This chain joins TRBV5-4 and TRBJ1-6; TCRdb outputs TRBD1, but without DNA this stays unchecked. Germline values: CDR1 SGHNT, CDR2 YYREEE (reference sequence). The CDR3 extends over 18 amino acids. The CDR3 reads CASSLVEMAGGYNSPLHF.

The gene calls are TRBV10-2 and TRBJ2-5. CDR3 length: 13 amino acids. Germline-derived CDR1 and CDR2 are WSHSY and SAAADI. The CDR3 is CASSEHQQETQYF.

J is TRBJ2-7 and V is TRBV20-1; TCRdb's assignment of TRBD1 cannot be checked, as there is no DNA. Germline CDR1 is DFQATT and CDR2 is SNEGSKA (reference sequence). The CDR3 loop spans 13 amino acids. CDR3 region: CSAMPGHHDEQYF.

The V call is TRBV5-1, the J call TRBJ2-7; the TRBD1 assignment by TCRdb is unverifiable without DNA. The CDR3 runs to 15 residues. CDR1 SGHRS and CDR2 YFSETQ come from the germline V gene. This CDR3 is CASSPLGQDTYEQYF.

The chain recombines TRBV28 with TRBJ2-5; TCRdb selects TRBD2, and the lack of DNA leaves this call unchecked. Germline CDR1 MDHEN, CDR2 SYDVKM. This CDR3 has 14 amino acids. The chain's CDR3 is CANSLGGLQETQYF.

The chain carries TRBV6-2 or TRBV6-3 and TRBJ1-1; lacking DNA, the TRBD1 call made by TCRdb goes unchecked. CDR3 size: 16 residues. Germline V gene sequence: CDR1 MNHEY, CDR2 SVGEGT. CDR3 sequence reads: CASSSTVLNANTEAFF.

This rearrangement joins TRBV5-1 to TRBJ1-2; TCRdb lists TRBD1, though no DNA is available to test this call. CDR3 length equals 14 residues. Germline-derived CDR1 and CDR2 are SGHRS and YFSETQ. The CDR3 region is CASSPGHGNYGYTF.

The V and J genes are TRBV5-1 and TRBJ2-7; the D call of TRBD1 rests on TCRdb alone, since no DNA is present to check it. The V gene's germline CDR1 is SGHRS and CDR2 YFSETQ. This CDR3 is 14 amino acids long. The CDR3 reads CASSLRQGSWEQYF.

V gene TRBV11-2 combines with J gene TRBJ1-1. CDR1 is SGHAT, CDR2 FQNNGV, per germline. The CDR3 consists of 14 residues. The CDR3 loop is CASSLDPGRVVAFF.

This chain links TRBV7-7 with TRBJ2-2; TCRdb's assignment of TRBD1 cannot be checked, as there is no DNA. Looked up from germline, CDR1 is SSHAT and CDR2 is FNYEAQ (reference sequence). The CDR3 consists of 16 residues. CDR3 sequence: CASSLDPGGDTGELFF.

The chain recombines TRBV12-3 or TRBV12-4 with TRBJ2-3. This CDR3 region has 12 residues. The CDR3 sequence is CASSWGLETQYF.